The source of this T cell receptor beta chain is a study of T cell changes during pregnancy in multiple sclerosis. Germline V gene lookup returns CDR1 SGHNT and CDR2 YYREEE (reference sequence). The V gene lost 4 bases and the J gene lost 3 bases, with 12 bases spanning the gap. The CDR3 contains 14 residues. The protocol was immunoSEQ multiplex PCR, while the TCRdb copy is restricted to in-frame clones and leaves out a portion. Of about 60,000 clones listed, around 93% are singletons. This clone was recorded only once. The chain recombines TRBV5-4 with TRBJ2-3; tentatively, D is TRBD1 (7 bases). The sequence derives from a female donor with multiple sclerosis, enrolled in a pregnancy study. Specimen: CD4+ T cells from peripheral blood mononuclear cells, collected in the first trimester of pregnancy. The chain's CDR3 is CASSPQGRTDTQYF. The CDR3 nucleotides are TGTGCCAGCAGCCCACAGGGGAGGACAGATACGCAGTATTTT.